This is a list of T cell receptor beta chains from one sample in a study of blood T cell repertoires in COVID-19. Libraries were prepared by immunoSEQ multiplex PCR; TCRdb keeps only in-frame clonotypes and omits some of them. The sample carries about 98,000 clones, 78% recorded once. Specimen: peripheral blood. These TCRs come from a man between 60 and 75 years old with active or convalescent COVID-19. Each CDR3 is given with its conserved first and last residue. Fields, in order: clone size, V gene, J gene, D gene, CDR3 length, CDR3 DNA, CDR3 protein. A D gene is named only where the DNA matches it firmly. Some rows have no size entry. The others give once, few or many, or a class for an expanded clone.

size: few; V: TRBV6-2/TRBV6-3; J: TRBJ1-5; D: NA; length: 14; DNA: TGTGCCAGCAGCTTCGGACGGGGATATCAGCCCCAGCATTTT; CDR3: CASSFGRGYQPQHF
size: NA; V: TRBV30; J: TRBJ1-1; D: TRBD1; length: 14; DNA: TGTGCCTGGAGGGGACAGTACATGAACACTGAAGCTTTCTTT; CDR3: CAWRGQYMNTEAFF
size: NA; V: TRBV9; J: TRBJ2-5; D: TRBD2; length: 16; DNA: TGTGCCAGCAGCGTAGGGGCTAGCGGGAGGGGAGAGACCCAGTACTTC; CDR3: CASSVGASGRGETQYF
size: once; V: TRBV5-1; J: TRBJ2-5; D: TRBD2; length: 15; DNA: TGCGCCAGCAGCCCGGGACTAGCACCACAAGAGACCCAGTACTTC; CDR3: CASSPGLAPQETQYF
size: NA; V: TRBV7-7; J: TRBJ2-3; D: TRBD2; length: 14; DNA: TGTGCCAGCAGCTCTAGCGGGTTCACAGATACGCAGTATTTT; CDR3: CASSSSGFTDTQYF
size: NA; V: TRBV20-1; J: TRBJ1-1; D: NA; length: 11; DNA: TGCAGTGCTTCCAGGGTCACTGAAGCTTTCTTT; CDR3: CSASRVTEAFF
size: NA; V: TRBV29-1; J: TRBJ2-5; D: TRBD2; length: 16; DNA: TGCAGCGTTGCACTAGCGGGAGGCCGGGGTTGGGAGACCCAGTACTTC; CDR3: CSVALAGGRGWETQYF
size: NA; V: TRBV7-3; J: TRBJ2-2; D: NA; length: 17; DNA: TGTGCCAGCAGCTTAACGCCTGGGCGGGACGGAACCGGGGAGCTGTTTTTT; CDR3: CASSLTPGRDGTGELFF
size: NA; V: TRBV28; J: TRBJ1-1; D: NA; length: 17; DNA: TGTGCCAGCAGCCTCGCGGCCGGGCTCGCCGGGCGGGGTGAAGCTTTCTTT; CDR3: CASSLAAGLAGRGEAFF
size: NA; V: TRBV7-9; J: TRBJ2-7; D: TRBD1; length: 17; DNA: TGTGCCAGCAGCTTAGCAACGGGGGACAGGGGGCGTCCCGAGCAGTACTTC; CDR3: CASSLATGDRGRPEQYF
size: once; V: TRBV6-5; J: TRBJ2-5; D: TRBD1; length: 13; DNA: TGTGCCAGCAGCCTCAGACAGGGAGAGACCCAGTACTTC; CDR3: CASSLRQGETQYF
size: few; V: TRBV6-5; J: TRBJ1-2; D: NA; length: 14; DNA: TGTGCCAGCAGTAACAGGGCTGAGATTTATGGCTACACCTTC; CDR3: CASSNRAEIYGYTF
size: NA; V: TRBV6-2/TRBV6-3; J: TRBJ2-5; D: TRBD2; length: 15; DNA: TGTGCCAGCAGTTTTCTAGCGGGAGGAAAAGAGACCCAGTACTTC; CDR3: CASSFLAGGKETQYF
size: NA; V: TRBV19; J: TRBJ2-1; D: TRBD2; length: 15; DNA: TGTGCCAGTAGTATAGGTAGCGGGAGTTACAATGAGCAGTTCTTC; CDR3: CASSIGSGSYNEQFF
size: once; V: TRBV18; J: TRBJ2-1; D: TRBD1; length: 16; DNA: TGTGCCAGCTCACCCCGTGGGACAGGCTCCTACAATGAGCAGTTCTTC; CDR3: CASSPRGTGSYNEQFF
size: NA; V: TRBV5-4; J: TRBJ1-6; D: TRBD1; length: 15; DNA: TGTGCCAGCAGCTCCCTGACAGGGTGGGATTCACCCCTCCACTTT; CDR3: CASSSLTGWDSPLHF
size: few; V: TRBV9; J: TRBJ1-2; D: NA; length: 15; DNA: TGTGCCAGCAGCGTAGAACAGGCCCCCAGGTATGGCTACACCTTC; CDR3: CASSVEQAPRYGYTF
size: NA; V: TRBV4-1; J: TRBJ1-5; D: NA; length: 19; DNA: TGCGCCAGCAGCCAAGCTATTGTAATCGTCGGGACAAGGAATCAGCCCCAGCATTTT; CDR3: CASSQAIVIVGTRNQPQHF
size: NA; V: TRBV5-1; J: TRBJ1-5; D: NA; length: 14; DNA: TGCGCCAGCAGCCCGTCGGGAAGCAATCAGCCCCAGCATTTT; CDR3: CASSPSGSNQPQHF
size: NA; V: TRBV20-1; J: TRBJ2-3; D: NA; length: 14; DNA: TGCAGTGCTAGTAAAGCGGGCCTCACAGATACGCAGTATTTT; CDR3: CSASKAGLTDTQYF
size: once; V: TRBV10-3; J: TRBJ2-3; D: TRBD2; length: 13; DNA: TGTGCCATCAAAACTAGCGCGGCAGATACGCAGTATTTT; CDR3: CAIKTSAADTQYF
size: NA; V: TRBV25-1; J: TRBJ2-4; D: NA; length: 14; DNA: TGTGCCAGCAGTGAACCTGGGACTAAAAACATTCAGTACTTC; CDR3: CASSEPGTKNIQYF
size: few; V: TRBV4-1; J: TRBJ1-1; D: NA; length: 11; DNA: TGCGCCAGCAGCTTCGGGACTGAAGCTTTCTTT; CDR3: CASSFGTEAFF
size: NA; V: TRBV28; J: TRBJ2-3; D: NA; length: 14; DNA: TGTGCCAGCAGTTTTGGAGGACTCGTGGATACGCAGTATTTT; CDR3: CASSFGGLVDTQYF
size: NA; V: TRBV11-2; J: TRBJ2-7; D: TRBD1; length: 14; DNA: TGTGCCAGCAGCCCCGGGACAGGGACGTACGAGCAGTACTTC; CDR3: CASSPGTGTYEQYF
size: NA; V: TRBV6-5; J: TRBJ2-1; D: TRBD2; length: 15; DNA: TGTGCCAGCAGCTTAGCGGGGAACTCCTACAATGAGCAGTTCTTC; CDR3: CASSLAGNSYNEQFF
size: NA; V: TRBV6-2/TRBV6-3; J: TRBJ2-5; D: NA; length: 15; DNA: TGTGCCAGCAGTCCCCGAAAACAGGGTGAAGAGACCCAGTACTTC; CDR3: CASSPRKQGEETQYF
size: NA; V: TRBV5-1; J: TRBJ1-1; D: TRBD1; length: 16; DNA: TGCGCCAGCAGCTTGGTGACAGGGGGCGCGCTACTCGGTGCTTTCTTT; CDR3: CASSLVTGGALLGAFF
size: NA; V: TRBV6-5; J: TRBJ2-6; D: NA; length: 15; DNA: TGTGCCAGCAGTTCCGTTAACTCTGGGGCCAACGTCCTGACTTTC; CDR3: CASSSVNSGANVLTF
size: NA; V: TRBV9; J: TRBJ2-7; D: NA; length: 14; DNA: TGTGCCAGCAGCGGTATAGCGGAGACCTACGAGCAGTACTTC; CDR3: CASSGIAETYEQYF
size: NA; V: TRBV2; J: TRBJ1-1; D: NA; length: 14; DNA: TGTGCCAGCAGCGTTCAGGGAATCGGGACTGAAGCTTTCTTT; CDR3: CASSVQGIGTEAFF
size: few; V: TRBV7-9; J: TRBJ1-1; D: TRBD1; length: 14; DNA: TGTGCCAGCAGCTTAGAGACAGGGTTCACTGAAGCTTTCTTT; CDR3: CASSLETGFTEAFF
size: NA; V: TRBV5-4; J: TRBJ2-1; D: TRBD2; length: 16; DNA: TGTGCCAGCAGCCCCAGCATTGCGGGAGGGTACAATGAGCAGTTCTTC; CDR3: CASSPSIAGGYNEQFF
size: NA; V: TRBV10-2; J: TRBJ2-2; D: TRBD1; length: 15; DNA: TGCGCCAGCAGGGTTGACAGGGTGACCACCGGGGAGCTGTTTTTT; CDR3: CASRVDRVTTGELFF
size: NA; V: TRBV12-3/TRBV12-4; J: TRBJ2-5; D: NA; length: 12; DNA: TGTGCCAGCAGAATTCCCCGGGAGACCCAGTACTTC; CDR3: CASRIPRETQYF
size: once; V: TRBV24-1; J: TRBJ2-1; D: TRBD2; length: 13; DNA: TGTGCCACCAGTGATGTTGCTAGCGGACCTCAGTTCTTC; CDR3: CATSDVASGPQFF
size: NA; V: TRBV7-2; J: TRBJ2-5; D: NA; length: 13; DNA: TGTGCCAGCAGCTTCAGTTTCCAAGAGACCCAGTACTTC; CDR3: CASSFSFQETQYF
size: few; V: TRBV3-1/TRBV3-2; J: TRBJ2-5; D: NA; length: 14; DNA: TGTGCCAGCAGCCAGAGTCTAGCCCAAGAGACCCAGTACTTC; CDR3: CASSQSLAQETQYF
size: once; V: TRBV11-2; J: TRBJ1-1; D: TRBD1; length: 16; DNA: TGTGCCAGCAGCCGGAGACAGGGGACCCTCACAACTGAAGCTTTCTTT; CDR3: CASSRRQGTLTTEAFF
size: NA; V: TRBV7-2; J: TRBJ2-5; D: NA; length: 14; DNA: TGTGCCAGCAGCTGGGCGGAGTCAGGGGAGACCCAGTACTTC; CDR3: CASSWAESGETQYF
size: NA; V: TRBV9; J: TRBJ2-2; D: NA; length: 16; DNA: TGTGCCAGCAGCGTAGGTACCGGGGGAAACACCGGGGAGCTGTTTTTT; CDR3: CASSVGTGGNTGELFF